The sequence of this T cell receptor (beta chain) was determined in a study of T-cell memory formation after mild COVID-19. The CDR3 covers 13 residues. CDR1 SGHAT and CDR2 FQDESV come from the germline V gene (reference sequence). The ends were cut back, 6 bases at V and 8 bases at J, with 15 bases in the middle. From the 5' RACE reads, TCRdb called clonotypes with MiXCR, one entry per CDR3 protein. The sample holds some 150,000 distinct CDR3 sequences, roughly 19% seen once. The V and J genes are TRBV11-1 and TRBJ2-3, with D tentatively TRBD2 (5 bases). The sequenced sample consisted of PBMCs or a T cell subset sorted from them (not recorded which). The clonotype was recovered from an adult woman who had mild COVID-19 (a few samples of this study predate the infection). Cell type and time point are not known. The CDR3 coding sequence is TGTGCCAGCAGACGGGATTCGGGCCTTACGCAGTATTTT. Its protein product is CASRRDSGLTQYF.